Here is one T cell receptor (beta chain) with its context. The CDR3 consists of 15 residues. The junction had 1 base not matched to a gene; V was cut back by 0 bases and J by 0 bases. Germline lookup yields CDR1 SGHVS and CDR2 FNYEAQ. The source of the sample is a study of T cell changes during pregnancy in multiple sclerosis. Sequenced by immunoSEQ multiplex PCR; TCRdb stores in-frame clones only, minus some. The data contain about 21,000 clones, around 89% of them seen just once; the ten biggest clones take up about 7.7%. This TCR was sampled from a female donor in good health, enrolled as a control in a pregnancy study. Specimen: CD8+ T cells from peripheral blood mononuclear cells, collected in the third trimester of pregnancy. This sequence joins TRBV7-6 and TRBJ2-5; 7 positions match TRBD2. The CDR3 nucleotides read TGTGCCAGCAGCTTAGCGGGGGGGGACCAAGAGACCCAGTACTTC. This gives the protein CASSLAGGDQETQYF.